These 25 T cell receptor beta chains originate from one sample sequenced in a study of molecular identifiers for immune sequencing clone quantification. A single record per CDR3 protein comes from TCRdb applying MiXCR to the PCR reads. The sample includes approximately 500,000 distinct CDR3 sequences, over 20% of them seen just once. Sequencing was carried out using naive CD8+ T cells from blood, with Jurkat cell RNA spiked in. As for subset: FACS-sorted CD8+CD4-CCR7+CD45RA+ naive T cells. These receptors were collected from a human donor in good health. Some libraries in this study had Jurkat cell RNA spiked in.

The CDR3 protein is CASSLPSSTGELFF. As DNA, the CDR3 is TGTGCCAGCAGCTTGCCTAGCAGCACCGGGGAGCTGTTTTTT. The rearrangement uses TRBV5-6 and TRBJ2-2; weak D call: TRBD2 (5 bases). Germline CDR1 is SGHDT and CDR2 is YYEEEE. Deletions cut 1 base from V and 4 bases from J, with 8 bases between. This CDR3 contains 14 residues.

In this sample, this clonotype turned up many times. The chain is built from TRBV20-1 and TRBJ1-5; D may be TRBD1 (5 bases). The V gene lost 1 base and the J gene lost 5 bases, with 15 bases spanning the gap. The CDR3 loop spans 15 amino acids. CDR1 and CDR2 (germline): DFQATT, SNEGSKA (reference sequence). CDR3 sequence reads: CSARGMDMIDQPQHF. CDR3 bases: TGCAGTGCTAGAGGCATGGACATGATCGATCAGCCCCAGCATTTT.

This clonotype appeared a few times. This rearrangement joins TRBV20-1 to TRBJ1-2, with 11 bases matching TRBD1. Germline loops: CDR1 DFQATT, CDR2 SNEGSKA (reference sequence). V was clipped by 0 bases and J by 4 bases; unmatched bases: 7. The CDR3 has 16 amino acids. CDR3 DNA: TGCAGTGCTAGAGAGTTGGGACAGGGGGTTATCTATGGCTACACCTTC. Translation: CSARELGQGVIYGYTF.

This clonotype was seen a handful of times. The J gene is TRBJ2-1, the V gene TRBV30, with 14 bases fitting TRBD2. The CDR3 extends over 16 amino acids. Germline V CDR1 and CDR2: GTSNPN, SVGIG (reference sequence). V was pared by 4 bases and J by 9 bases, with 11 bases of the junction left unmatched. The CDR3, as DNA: TGTGCCTGGACTCCCAGGGGACTAGCGGGAGTTCGTGAGCAGTTCTTC. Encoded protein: CAWTPRGLAGVREQFF.

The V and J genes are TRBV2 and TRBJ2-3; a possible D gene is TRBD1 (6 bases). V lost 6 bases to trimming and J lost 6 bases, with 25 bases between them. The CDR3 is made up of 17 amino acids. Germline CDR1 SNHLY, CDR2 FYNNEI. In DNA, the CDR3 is TGTGCCAGCAGACGGCAGGGGTTTAACCCAACCGGGGATACGCAGTATTTT. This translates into CASRRQGFNPTGDTQYF.

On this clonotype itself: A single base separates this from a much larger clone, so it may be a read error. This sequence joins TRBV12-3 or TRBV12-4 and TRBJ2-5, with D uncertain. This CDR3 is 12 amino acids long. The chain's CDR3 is CASSPDKETQHF. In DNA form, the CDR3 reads TGTGCCAGCAGCCCAGATAAAGAGACCCAGCACTTC.

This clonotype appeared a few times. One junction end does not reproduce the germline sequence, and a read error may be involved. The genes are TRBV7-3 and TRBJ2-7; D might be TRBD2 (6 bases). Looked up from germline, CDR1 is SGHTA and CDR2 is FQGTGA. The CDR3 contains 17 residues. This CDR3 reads CASSLTPTSFASDEQYF. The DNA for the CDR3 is TGTGCCAGCAGCTTAACCCCAACTAGCTTCGCCTCCGACGAGCAGTACTTC.

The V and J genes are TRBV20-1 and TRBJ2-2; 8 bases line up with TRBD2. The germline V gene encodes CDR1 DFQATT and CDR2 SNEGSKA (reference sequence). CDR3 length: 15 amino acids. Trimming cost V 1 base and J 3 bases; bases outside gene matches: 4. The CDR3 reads CSARAGGAYTGELFF. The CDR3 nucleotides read TGCAGTGCTAGAGCGGGAGGGGCGTACACCGGGGAGCTGTTTTTT.

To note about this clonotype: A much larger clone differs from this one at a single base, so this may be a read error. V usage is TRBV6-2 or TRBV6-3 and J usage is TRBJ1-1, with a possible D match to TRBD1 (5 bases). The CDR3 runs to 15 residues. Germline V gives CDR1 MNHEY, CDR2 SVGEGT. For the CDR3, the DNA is TGTGCCAGCAGGCAGACAAGGGGATCGAACACTGAAGCTTCCTTT. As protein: CASRQTRGSNTEASF.

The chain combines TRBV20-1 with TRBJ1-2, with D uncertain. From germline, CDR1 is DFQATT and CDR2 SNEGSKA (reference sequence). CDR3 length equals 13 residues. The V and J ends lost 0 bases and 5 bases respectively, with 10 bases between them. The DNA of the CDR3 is TGCAGTGCTAGAGATCCGGCAGCATATGGCTACACCTTC. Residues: CSARDPAAYGYTF.

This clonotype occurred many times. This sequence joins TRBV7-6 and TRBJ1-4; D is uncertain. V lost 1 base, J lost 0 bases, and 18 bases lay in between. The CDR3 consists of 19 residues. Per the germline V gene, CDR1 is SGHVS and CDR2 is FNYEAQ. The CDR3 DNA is TGTGCCAGCAGCTTAGGGCCAGATGGGCCCGATGCAACTAATGAAAAACTGTTTTTT. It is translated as CASSLGPDGPDATNEKLFF.

The CDR3 region has the DNA TGTGCCAGCGGGAGCTGGGATTCCTACGAGCAGTACTTC. This gives the protein CASGSWDSYEQYF. The rearrangement joins TRBV11-2 to TRBJ2-7; a possible D gene is TRBD2 (5 bases). V gave up 8 bases and J gave up 1 base, with 12 bases separating them. Germline CDR1 and CDR2: SGHAT and FQNNGV. This CDR3 contains 13 residues.

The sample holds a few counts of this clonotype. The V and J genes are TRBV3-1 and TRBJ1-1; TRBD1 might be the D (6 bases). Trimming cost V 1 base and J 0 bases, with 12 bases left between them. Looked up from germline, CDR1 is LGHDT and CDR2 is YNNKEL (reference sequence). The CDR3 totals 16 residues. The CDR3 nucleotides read TGTGCCAGCAGCCAAGTTGGGGACAAAATGAACACTGAAGCTTTCTTT. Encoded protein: CASSQVGDKMNTEAFF.

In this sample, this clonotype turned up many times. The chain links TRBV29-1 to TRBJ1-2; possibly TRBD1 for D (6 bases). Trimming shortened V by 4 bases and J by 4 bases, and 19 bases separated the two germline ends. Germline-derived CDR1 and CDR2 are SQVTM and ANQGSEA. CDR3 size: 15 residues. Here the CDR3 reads CSVASGAPPIYGYTF. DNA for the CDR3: TGCAGCGTTGCTTCAGGGGCCCCCCCGATCTATGGCTACACCTTC. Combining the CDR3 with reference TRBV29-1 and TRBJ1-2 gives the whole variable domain SAVISQKPSRDICQRGTSLTIQCQVDSQVTMMFWYRQQPGQSLTLIATANQGSEATYESGFVIDKFPISRPNLTFSTLTVSNMSPEDSSIYLCSVASGAPPIYGYTFGSGTRLTVV.

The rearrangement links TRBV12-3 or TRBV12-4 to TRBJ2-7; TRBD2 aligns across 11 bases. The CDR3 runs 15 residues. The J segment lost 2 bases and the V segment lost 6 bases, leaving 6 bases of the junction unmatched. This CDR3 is CASSQTSGATYEQYF. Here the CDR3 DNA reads TGTGCCAGCAGCCAGACTAGCGGGGCAACCTACGAGCAGTACTTC.

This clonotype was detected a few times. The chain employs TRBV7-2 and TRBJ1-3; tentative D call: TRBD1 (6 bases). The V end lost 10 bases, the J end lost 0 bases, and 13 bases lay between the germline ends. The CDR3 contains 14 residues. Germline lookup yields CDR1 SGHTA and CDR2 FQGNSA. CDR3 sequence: CATGQGSSGNTIYF. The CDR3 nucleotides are TGTGCCACCGGCCAGGGGAGCTCTGGAAACACCATATATTTT.

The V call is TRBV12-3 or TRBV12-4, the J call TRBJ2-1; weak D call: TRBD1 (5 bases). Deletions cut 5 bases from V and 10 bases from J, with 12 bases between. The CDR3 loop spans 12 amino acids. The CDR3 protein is CASSPGQGEQFF. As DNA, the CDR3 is TGTGCCAGCAGTCCCGGACAAGGCGAGCAGTTCTTC.

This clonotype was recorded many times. Written as DNA, the CDR3 is TGTGCCAGCAGCTTTAGGACAGGTTCAACAGATACGCAGTATTTT. It encodes CASSFRTGSTDTQYF. The rearrangement links TRBV5-5 to TRBJ2-3; 7 bases fit TRBD1. This CDR3 contains 15 residues. The ends lost 2 bases at V and 3 bases at J; junction bases unmatched: 6. The germline V gene has CDR1 SGHKS and CDR2 YYEKEE (reference sequence).

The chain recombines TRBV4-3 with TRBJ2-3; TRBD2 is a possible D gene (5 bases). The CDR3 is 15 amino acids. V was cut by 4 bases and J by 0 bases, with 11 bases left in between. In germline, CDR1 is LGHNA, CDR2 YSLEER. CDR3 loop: CASSREGRSTDTQYF. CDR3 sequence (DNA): TGCGCCAGCAGCCGTGAGGGCAGGAGCACAGATACGCAGTATTTT.

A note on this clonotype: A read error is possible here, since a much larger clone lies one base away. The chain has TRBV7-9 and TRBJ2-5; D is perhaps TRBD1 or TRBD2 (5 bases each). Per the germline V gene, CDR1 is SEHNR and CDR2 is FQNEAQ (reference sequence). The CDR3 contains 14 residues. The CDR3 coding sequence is TGTGCCAGCAGCTTAGGACAGATCGGGGAGACCCAGTGCTTC. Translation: CASSLGQIGETQCF.

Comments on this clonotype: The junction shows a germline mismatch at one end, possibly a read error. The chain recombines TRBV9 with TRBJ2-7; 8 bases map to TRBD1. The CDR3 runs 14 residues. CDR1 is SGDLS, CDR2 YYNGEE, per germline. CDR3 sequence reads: CASSVGTGPYEQHF. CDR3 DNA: TGTGCCAGCAGCGTAGGGACAGGGCCCTACGAGCAGCACTTC. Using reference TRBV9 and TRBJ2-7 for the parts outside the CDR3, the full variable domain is DSGVTQTPKHLITATGQRVTLRCSPRSGDLSVYWYQQSLDQGLQFLIQYYNGEERAKGNILERFSAQQFPDLHSELNLSSLELGDSALYFCASSVGTGPYEQHFGPGTRLTVT.

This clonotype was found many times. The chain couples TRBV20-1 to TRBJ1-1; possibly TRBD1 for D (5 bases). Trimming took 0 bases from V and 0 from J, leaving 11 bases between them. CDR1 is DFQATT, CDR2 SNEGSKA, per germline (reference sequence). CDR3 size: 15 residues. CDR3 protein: CSAREPGPMNTEAFF. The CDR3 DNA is TGCAGTGCTAGAGAACCGGGGCCGATGAACACTGAAGCTTTCTTT.

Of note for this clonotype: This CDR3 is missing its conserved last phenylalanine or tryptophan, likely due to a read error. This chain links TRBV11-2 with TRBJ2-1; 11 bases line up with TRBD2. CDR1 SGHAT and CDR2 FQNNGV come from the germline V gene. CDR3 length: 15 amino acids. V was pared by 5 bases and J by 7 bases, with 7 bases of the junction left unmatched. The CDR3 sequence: CASSARTSGSNEQFS. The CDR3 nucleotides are TGTGCCAGCAGCGCACGGACTAGCGGGTCTAATGAGCAGTTCTCC.

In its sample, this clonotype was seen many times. In DNA, the CDR3 is TGTGCCAGCAGCGGATCTGGAGCGGCGGAGACCCAGTACTTC. Translated, it gives CASSGSGAAETQYF. The J gene is TRBJ2-5, the V gene TRBV7-2; TRBD2 might be the D (5 bases). Trimming shortened V by 5 bases and J by 5 bases, and 15 bases separated the two germline ends. The CDR3 is 14 amino acids. The germline gives CDR1 SGHTA, CDR2 FQGNSA.

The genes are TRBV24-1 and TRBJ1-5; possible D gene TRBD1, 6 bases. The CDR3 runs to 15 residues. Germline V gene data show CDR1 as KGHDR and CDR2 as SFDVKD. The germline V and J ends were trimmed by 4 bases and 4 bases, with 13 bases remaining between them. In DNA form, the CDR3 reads TGTGCCACCAGTGAGTGGACAGACCTAAATCAGCCCCAGCATTTT. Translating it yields CATSEWTDLNQPQHF.